This TCR beta chain was identified in a study of early T cells in non-severe SARS-CoV-2 infection. Only a few counts were recorded for this clonotype. TCRdb reprocessed the 5' RACE reads via MiXCR and lists one record per CDR3 protein. The sample records roughly 60,000 distinct CDR3 sequences, roughly 12% being singletons. CDR1 is MNHNY and CDR2 is SVGAGI in the germline V gene (reference sequence). Trimming at V came to 1 base and at J to 3 bases, leaving 9 bases not matched to a gene. This CDR3 has 18 amino acids. This TCR was recovered from an adult who was a healthcare worker with PCR-confirmed SARS-CoV-2 infection or an uninfected control (not recorded which). The source material was whole blood. V usage is TRBV6-6 and J usage is TRBJ2-7; 13 bases align to TRBD2. CDR3 coding DNA: TGTGCCAGCAGTTACTACGGGACTAGCGGGGTTATAAACTACGAGCAGTACTTC. This translates into CASSYYGTSGVINYEQYF.